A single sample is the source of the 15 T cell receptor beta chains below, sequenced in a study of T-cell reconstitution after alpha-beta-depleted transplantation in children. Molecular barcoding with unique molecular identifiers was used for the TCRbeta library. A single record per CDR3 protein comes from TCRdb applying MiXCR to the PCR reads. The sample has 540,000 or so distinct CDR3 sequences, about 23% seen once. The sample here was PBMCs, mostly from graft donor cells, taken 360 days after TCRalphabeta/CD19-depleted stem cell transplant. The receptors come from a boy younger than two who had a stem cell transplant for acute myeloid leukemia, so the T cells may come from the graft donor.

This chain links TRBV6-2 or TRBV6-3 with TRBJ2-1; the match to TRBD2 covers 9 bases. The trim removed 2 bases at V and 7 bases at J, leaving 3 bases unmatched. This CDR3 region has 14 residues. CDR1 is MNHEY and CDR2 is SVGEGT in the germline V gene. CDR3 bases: TGTGCCAGCAGTTACGGGCTAGCGGGGAATGAGCAGTTCTTC. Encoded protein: CASSYGLAGNEQFF.

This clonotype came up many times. Here the CDR3 reads CAISEWTDNEQFF. CDR3 coding DNA: TGTGCCATCAGTGAGTGGACAGACAATGAGCAGTTCTTC. This sequence joins TRBV10-3 and TRBJ2-1; TRBD1 might be the D (6 bases). CDR1 and CDR2 (germline): ENHRY, SYGVKD. V was pared by 1 base and J by 5 bases, with 6 bases between. The CDR3 has 13 amino acids.

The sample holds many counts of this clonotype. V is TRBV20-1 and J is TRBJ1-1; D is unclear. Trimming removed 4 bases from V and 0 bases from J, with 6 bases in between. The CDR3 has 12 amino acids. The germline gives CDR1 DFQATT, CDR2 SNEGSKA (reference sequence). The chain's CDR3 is CSATPMNTEAFF. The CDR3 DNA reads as TGCAGTGCTACACCCATGAACACTGAAGCTTTCTTT.

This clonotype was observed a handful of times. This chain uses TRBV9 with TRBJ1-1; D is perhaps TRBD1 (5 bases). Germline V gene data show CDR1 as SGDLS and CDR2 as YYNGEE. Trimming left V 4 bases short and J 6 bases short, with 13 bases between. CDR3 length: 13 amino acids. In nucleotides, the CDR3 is TGTGCCAGCAGCTCAACTGAGGGGCCTGAAGCTTTCTTT. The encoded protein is CASSSTEGPEAFF. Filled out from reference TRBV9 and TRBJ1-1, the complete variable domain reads DSGVTQTPKHLITATGQRVTLRCSPRSGDLSVYWYQQSLDQGLQFLIQYYNGEERAKGNILERFSAQQFPDLHSELNLSSLELGDSALYFCASSSTEGPEAFFGQGTRLTVV.

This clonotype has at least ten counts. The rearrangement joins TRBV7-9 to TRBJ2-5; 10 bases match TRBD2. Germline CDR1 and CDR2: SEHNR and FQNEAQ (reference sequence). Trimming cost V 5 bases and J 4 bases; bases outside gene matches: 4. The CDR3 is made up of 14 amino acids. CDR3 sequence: CASSMTSGRETQYF. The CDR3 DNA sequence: TGTGCCAGCAGCATGACTAGCGGGCGAGAGACCCAGTACTTC.

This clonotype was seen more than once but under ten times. CDR3 protein: CASSLAGYSATETQYF. CDR3 in DNA: TGTGCCAGCAGCTTAGCAGGGTATTCTGCTACGGAGACCCAGTACTTC. The rearrangement links TRBV11-2 to TRBJ2-5; a weak D match, TRBD1 (5 bases). Germline V CDR1 and CDR2: SGHAT, FQNNGV. This CDR3 region has 16 residues. V was pared by 1 base and J by 5 bases, with 17 bases between. Supplemented by reference TRBV11-2 and TRBJ2-5, the full variable domain reads EAGVAQSPRYKIIEKRQSVAFWCNPISGHATLYWYQQILGQGPKLLIQFQNNGVVDDSQLPKDRFSAERLKGVDSTLKIQPAKLEDSAVYLCASSLAGYSATETQYFGPGTRLLVL.

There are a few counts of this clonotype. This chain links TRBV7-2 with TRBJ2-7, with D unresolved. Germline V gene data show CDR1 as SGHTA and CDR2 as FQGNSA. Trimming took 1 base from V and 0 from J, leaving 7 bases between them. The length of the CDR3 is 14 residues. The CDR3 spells CASSLVAISYEQYV. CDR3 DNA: TGTGCCAGCAGCTTAGTTGCGATCTCCTACGAGCAGTACGTC.

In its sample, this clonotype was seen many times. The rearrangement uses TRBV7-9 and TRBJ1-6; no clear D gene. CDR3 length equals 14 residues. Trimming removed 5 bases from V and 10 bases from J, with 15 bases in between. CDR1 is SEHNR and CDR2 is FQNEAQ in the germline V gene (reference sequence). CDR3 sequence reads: CASSAALKRSPLHF. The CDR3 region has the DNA TGTGCCAGCAGCGCGGCCCTAAAGAGATCACCCCTCCACTTT.

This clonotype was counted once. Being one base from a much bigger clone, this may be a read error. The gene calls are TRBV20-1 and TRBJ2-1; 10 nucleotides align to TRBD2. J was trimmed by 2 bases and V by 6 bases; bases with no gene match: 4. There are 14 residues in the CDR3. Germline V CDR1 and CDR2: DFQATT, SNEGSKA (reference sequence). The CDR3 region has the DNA TGCAGTGCAGAAAGCGGGGGGGCCTACAATGAGCAGTTCTTC. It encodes CSAESGGAYNEQFF.

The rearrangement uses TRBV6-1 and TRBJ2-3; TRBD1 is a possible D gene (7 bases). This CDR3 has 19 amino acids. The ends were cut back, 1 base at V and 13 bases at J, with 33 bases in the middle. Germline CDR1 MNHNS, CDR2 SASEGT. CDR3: CASSEVIGGGWVIRDLEYF. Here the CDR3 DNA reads TGTGCCAGCAGTGAAGTTATTGGAGGGGGCTGGGTAATAAGGGATCTGGAGTATTTT.

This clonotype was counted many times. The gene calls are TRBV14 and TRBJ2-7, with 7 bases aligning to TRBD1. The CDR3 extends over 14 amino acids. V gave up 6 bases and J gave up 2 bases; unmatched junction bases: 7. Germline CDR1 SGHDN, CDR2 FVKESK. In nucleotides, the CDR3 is TGTGCCAGCAGTGACAGGGTTTGGCCCTACGAGCAGTACGTC. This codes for CASSDRVWPYEQYV.

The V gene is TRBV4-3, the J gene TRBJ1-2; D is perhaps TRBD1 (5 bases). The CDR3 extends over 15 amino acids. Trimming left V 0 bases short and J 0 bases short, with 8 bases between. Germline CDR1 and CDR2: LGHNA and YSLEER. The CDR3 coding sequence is TGCGCCAGCAGCCAAGAGGGGCGGTCTAACTATGGCTACACCTTC. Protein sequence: CASSQEGRSNYGYTF.

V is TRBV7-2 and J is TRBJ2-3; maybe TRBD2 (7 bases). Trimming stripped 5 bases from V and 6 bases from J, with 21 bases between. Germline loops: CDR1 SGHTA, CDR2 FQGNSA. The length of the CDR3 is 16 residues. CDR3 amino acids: CASSRSLGGELDTQYF. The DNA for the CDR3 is TGTGCCAGCAGCCGCTCCTTAGGGGGGGAACTGGATACGCAGTATTTT.

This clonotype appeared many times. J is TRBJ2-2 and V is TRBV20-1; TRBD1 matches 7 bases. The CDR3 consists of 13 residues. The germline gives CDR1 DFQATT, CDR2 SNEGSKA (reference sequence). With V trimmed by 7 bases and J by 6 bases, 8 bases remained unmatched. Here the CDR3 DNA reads TGCAGTGGAAGTGACAGGGCTTCCGGGGAGCTGTTTTTT. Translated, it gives CSGSDRASGELFF.

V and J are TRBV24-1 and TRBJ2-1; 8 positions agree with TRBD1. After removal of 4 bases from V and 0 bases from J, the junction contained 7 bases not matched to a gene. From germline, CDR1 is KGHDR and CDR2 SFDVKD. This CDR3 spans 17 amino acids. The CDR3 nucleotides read TGTGCCACCAGTGAGGGAACAGGGGGGAGCTCCTACAATGAGCAGTTCTTC. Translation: CATSEGTGGSSYNEQFF.